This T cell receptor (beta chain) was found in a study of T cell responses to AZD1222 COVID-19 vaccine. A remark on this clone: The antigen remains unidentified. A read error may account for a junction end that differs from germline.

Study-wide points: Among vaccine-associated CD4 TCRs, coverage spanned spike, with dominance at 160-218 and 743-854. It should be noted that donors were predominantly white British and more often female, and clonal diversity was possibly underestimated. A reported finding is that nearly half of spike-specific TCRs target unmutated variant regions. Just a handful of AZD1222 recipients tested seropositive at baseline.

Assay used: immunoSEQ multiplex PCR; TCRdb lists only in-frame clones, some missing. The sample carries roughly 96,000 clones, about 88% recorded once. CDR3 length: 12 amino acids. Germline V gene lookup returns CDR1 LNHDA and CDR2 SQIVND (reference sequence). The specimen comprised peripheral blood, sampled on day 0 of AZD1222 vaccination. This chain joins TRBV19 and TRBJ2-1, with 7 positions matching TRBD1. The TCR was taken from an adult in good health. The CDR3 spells CASRIGGSEQFF. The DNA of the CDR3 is TGTGCCAGTAGGATAGGGGGCAGTGAGCAGTTCTTC. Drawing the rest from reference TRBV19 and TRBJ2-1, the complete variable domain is DGGITQSPKYLFRKEGQNVTLSCEQNLNHDAMYWYRQDPGQGLRLIYYSQIVNDFQKGDIAEGYSVSREKKESFPLTVTSAQKNPTAFYLCASRIGGSEQFFGPGTRLTVL.